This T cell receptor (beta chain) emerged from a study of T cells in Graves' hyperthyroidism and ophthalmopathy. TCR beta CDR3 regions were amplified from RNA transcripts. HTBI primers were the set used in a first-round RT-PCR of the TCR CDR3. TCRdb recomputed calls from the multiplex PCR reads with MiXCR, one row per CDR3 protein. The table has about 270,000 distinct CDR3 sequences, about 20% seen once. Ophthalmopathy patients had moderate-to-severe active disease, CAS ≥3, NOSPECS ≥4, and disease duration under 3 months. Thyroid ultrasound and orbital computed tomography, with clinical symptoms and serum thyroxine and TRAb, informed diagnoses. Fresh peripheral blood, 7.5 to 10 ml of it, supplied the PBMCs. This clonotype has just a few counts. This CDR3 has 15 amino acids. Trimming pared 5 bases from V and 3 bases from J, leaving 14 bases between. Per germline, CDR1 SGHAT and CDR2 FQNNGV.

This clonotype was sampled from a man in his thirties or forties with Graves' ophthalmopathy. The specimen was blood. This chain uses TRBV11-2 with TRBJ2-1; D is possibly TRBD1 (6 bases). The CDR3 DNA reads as TGTGCCAGCAGCCAAGAGAGACAGGTCTACAATGAGCAGTTCTTC. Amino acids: CASSQERQVYNEQFF. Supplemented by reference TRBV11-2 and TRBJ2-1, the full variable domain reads EAGVAQSPRYKIIEKRQSVAFWCNPISGHATLYWYQQILGQGPKLLIQFQNNGVVDDSQLPKDRFSAERLKGVDSTLKIQPAKLEDSAVYLCASSQERQVYNEQFFGPGTRLTVL.